This TCR beta chain is drawn from a study of memory CD4+ T cells and cytomegalovirus serostatus (dated by TCRdb to the late 2010s). Context from the whole study: The cohort included approximately 35 healthy adults from Belgium, of whom 9 were CMV seropositive and about 25 were CMV seronegative. To replicate a published TCR-based CMV serostatus classifier, the study sequenced CD4+ memory TCRbeta repertoires from a Belgian cohort whose cytomegalovirus serostatus was known. Results and caveats for the whole study, not just this receptor: Among the 150 to 200 previously reported CMV-associated TCRbeta sequences, 65 to 85 showed up in the CD4+ memory repertoires, with each one found in between one and five individuals. Results were interpreted as suggesting that the CMV-associated TCR signature is largely present in the CD4+ memory repertoire. For predicting CMV serostatus, the median bootstrapped AUC was about 0.96 using the original framework and over 0.9 using a US-trained random forest. A median bootstrapped AUC of almost 0.96 with a 95% CI of 0.76-1.00 was achieved on the Belgian cohort by the original-framework classifier. Only CD4+CD45RO+ memory cells were sequenced, in contrast to the original study, which included naive and memory CD4+ and CD8+ populations.

Comments on this clone: What antigen it recognizes has not been identified. No clone much larger than this one lies a single base away; base qualities are absent.

The Quick-DNA Microprep Kit was used to extract genomic DNA from the sorted cells. Amplification of TCRbeta DNA was done with the immunoSEQ hsTCRbeta kit, following the protocol from the manufacturer. TCRbeta libraries were sequenced on an Illumina MiSeq instrument. In the paper's pipeline: Following removal of out-of-frame sequences, 2 million to 2.5 million distinct TCRbeta sequences were retained, with an average of roughly 67,000 per individual. Each individual was scored according to the count of 164 previously reported CMV-associated TCRbeta sequences and the total productive distinct TCRbeta count. A beta-binomial model was reimplemented in Python, and scikit-learn random forests with default parameters were trained on data from the US cohort. Classifier performance on the Belgian cohort was summarized as median AUC with percentile confidence intervals calculated over 10,000 bootstrap iterations. The clones in this table, taken by TCRdb from immuneACCESS, are in-frame only. Not every clone is retained; where verified, under half of the shortfall comes from an unresolved V gene, and the cause of the rest is unknown. D and trimming were read from the DNA, whereas the V and J calls and clone size are those reported in that table. For this sample there are around 63,000 clones; 60% to 85% appear just once. Of the sample, about 4.3% falls within the top ten clones.

Single viable CD3+CD4+CD8-CD45RO+ cells were sorted as memory CD4+ T cells on a FACSAria II. CMV serostatus was assessed using a Roche Elecsys assay, by which serum IgG against CMV pp150, pp28, p38 and p52 was detected. Once the samples were thawed, total CD4+ T cells were enriched through positive selection using CD4 magnetic microbeads. The samples came from a separate study whose specific focus was interrogating the CD4+ T cell memory repertoire. Peripheral blood mononuclear cells were isolated and cryopreserved according to standard operating procedures, and serum was stored at -80 degrees C. Staining used CD3-PerCP (BW264/56), CD4-APC (RPA-T4), CD45RO-PE (UCHT1) and CD8-Pacific Orange (3B5) antibodies, with Sytox blue excluding non-viable cells. The germline V gene specifies SGHVS as CDR1 and FQNEAQ as CDR2. The trim is 5 bases for V and 7 bases for J, with a gap of 11 bases between the germline ends. The CDR3 measures 13 amino acids from cysteine to phenylalanine. Just CDR3 DNA is preserved here, 39 bases in frame from base 1.

The rearrangement joined TRBV7-8 to TRBJ2-2, with no confident D gene call. Sequenced: memory CD4+ T cells from blood. The clonotype comes from an adult in good health and CMV-seropositive. The DNA sequence reads TGTGCCAGCAGCGCGGCGCGAGTCGGGGAGCTGTTTTTT. The translation is CASSAARVGELFF. This CDR3, with the reference TRBV7-8 and TRBJ2-2 proteins standing in past its ends, gives the full variable domain GAGVSQSPRYKVAKRGQDVALRCDPISGHVSLFWYQQALGQGPEFLTYFQNEAQLDKSGLPSDRFFAERPEGSVSTLKIQRTQQEDSAVYLCASSAARVGELFFGEGSRLTVL.